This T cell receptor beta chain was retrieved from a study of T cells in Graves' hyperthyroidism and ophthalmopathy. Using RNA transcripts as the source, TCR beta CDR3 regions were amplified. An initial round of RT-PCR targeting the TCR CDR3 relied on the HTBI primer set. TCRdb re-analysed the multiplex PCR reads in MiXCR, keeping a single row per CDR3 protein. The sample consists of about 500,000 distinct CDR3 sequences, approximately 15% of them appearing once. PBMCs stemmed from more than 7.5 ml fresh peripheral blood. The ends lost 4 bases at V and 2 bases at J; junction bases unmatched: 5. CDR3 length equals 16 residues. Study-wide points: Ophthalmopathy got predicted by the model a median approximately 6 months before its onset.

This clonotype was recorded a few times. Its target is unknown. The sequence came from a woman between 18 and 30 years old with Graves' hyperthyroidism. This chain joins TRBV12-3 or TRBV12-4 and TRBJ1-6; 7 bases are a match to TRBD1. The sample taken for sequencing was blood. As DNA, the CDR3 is TGTGCCAGCAGTTGGGGAACAGGGGCCTATAATTCACCCCTCCACTTT. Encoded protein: CASSWGTGAYNSPLHF.